This paragraph reports one T cell receptor beta chain. No antigen is known for it. TCRdb re-called the 5' RACE reads and shows each CDR3 protein once, DNA omitted. Here the sample table reports about 550,000 distinct CDR3 sequences. The germline V gene encodes CDR1 SGHTA and CDR2 FQGNSA. This CDR3 spans 13 amino acids. This entry is derived from a study of T cells expressing NK-cell markers. The overall study: Researchers got TCR beta repertoires out of sorted CD3+CD56+NKG2C+, CD3+CD56+NKG2C- and CD3+CD56-NKG2C+ T cells. One of eight sequenced donors was HCMV-seronegative; the other seven were seropositive.

Study outcomes and limitations: In more than 5 donors, dominant CD3+CD56+NKG2C+ clones formed about 1.0-7.5% of CD8+ cells. The CD3+CD56-NKG2C+ fraction of a handful of donors was likewise dominated by these clonotypes.

The TCR comes from a man aged 18 to 30 in good health. The J gene is TRBJ1-3, the V gene TRBV7-2. Sequencing was performed on blood T cells: a sorted CD56 or NKG2C T cell subset, CD4+ or CD8+ T cells, or bulk PBMC T cells (not recorded which). This chain's CDR3 is CASSPDGGNTIYF.